One and the same sample provided the 17 T cell receptor beta chains below, sequenced in a study of T-cell reconstitution after alpha-beta-depleted transplantation in children. It was with unique molecular identifiers that the TCRbeta library was prepared. TCRdb used MiXCR to reprocess the PCR reads, holding one entry per CDR3 protein. The sample gives approximately 98,000 distinct CDR3 sequences, 6.4% of which show up once; approximately 25% is in the top ten. The input for sequencing was PBMCs, mostly from graft donor cells, taken 360 days after TCRalphabeta/CD19-depleted stem cell transplant. These receptors came from a male patient aged 2-9 years who had a stem cell transplant for acute lymphoblastic leukemia, so the T cells may come from the graft donor.

The chain has TRBV11-2 and TRBJ2-7; D ambiguous. Germline CDR1 reads SGHAT; CDR2 reads FQNNGV. This CDR3 has 11 amino acids. Deletions cut 5 bases from V and 3 bases from J, with 5 bases between. The CDR3 here is CASSQYYEQYF. CDR3 in DNA: TGTGCCAGCAGCCAGTACTACGAGCAGTACTTC.

This clonotype was found many times. The chain is built from TRBV7-2 and TRBJ2-1; D is perhaps TRBD1 (5 bases). The CDR3 covers 17 residues. Per the germline V gene, CDR1 is SGHTA and CDR2 is FQGNSA. Trimming took off 1 base at V and 0 bases at J, with 13 bases between the two ends. In DNA, the CDR3 is TGTGCCAGCAGCTTAGTTTCCCAGGGAAGCTCCTACAATGAGCAGTTCTTC. It codes for CASSLVSQGSSYNEQFF.

This clonotype has more than one count but fewer than ten. The V call is TRBV30, the J call TRBJ1-5, with no clear D. Germline CDR1 reads GTSNPN; CDR2 reads SVGIG (reference sequence). Trimming shortened V by 3 bases and J by 0 bases, and 12 bases separated the two germline ends. The CDR3 has 15 amino acids. The CDR3, as DNA: TGTGCCTGGAGCCCCATAGGCCGTAGCAATCAGCCCCAGCATTTT. Translating gives CAWSPIGRSNQPQHF.

Points on this clonotype: The CDR3 does not close with the conserved phenylalanine or tryptophan, likely indicating a read error. V is TRBV4-2 and J is TRBJ2-7, with D perhaps TRBD2 (6 bases). CDR1 and CDR2 (germline): LGHNA, YNFKEQ. This CDR3 has 13 amino acids. Trimming stripped 3 bases from V and 5 bases from J, with 11 bases between. CDR3 sequence reads: CASSQGLADEQYL. The CDR3 region has the DNA TGTGCCAGCAGCCAGGGACTGGCTGACGAGCAGTACTTA.

This clonotype was counted only a few times. V usage is TRBV15 and J usage is TRBJ2-7, with 9 positions matching TRBD2. After removal of 1 base from V and 7 bases from J, the junction contained 14 bases not matched to a gene. This CDR3 region has 17 residues. Germline assignment: CDR1 LNHNV and CDR2 YYDKDF (reference sequence). CDR3 DNA: TGTGCCACCAGCAGAGGGTTAAGGCGGGAGGGCTTGCGGGAGCAGTACTTC. Protein sequence: CATSRGLRREGLREQYF.

The chain uses TRBV30 and TRBJ1-6; D call uncertain. V lost 6 bases and J 7 bases, leaving 25 bases between the germline ends. The CDR3 loop spans 17 amino acids. Germline CDR1 reads GTSNPN; CDR2 reads SVGIG (reference sequence). The CDR3 nucleotides read TGTGCCTGTTCCTCTCTTACCGGGCTTACTAGGAATTCACCCCTCCACTTT. It specifies CACSSLTGLTRNSPLHF.

This clonotype was recorded many times. This chain uses TRBV5-1 with TRBJ1-1; 9 bases match TRBD1. CDR1 is SGHRS and CDR2 is YFSETQ in the germline V gene. This CDR3 is 13 amino acids long. V lost 3 bases and J lost 4; bases outside the gene matches: 1. The CDR3 spells CASSWTGATEAFF. CDR3 DNA: TGCGCCAGCAGCTGGACAGGGGCCACTGAAGCTTTCTTT.

This clonotype was found many times. The chain links TRBV9 to TRBJ2-7; the match to TRBD1 covers 9 bases. V shed 4 bases, J shed 3 bases, and the junction held 5 bases outside the gene matches. This CDR3 is 14 amino acids long. Per the germline V gene, CDR1 is SGDLS and CDR2 is YYNGEE. The DNA of the CDR3 is TGTGCCAGCAGCCCCCGGGACAGGGTCTACGAGCAGTACTTC. It is translated as CASSPRDRVYEQYF.

Here the CDR3 reads CASSLVQGATDNEQFF. The DNA for the CDR3 is TGCGCCAGCAGCTTGGTTCAGGGGGCTACCGACAATGAGCAGTTCTTC. The rearrangement uses TRBV5-1 and TRBJ2-1; 8 positions match TRBD1. V shed 0 bases and J 5 bases; nucleotides not matched to a gene: 7. Germline lookup yields CDR1 SGHRS and CDR2 YFSETQ. This CDR3 spans 16 amino acids.

The sample holds many counts of this clonotype. The V gene is TRBV20-1, the J gene TRBJ2-1; 9 bases map to TRBD2. The V gene's germline CDR1 is DFQATT and CDR2 SNEGSKA (reference sequence). This CDR3 is 12 amino acids long. V lost 6 bases, J lost 12 bases, and 9 bases stayed unmatched. CDR3 protein: CSARLADLRQFF. As DNA, the CDR3 is TGCAGTGCCCGACTAGCGGACCTAAGGCAGTTCTTC.

This clonotype was seen ten or more times. V and J are TRBV28 and TRBJ2-7; 7 bases fit TRBD1. Germline-derived CDR1 and CDR2 are MDHEN and SYDVKM. This CDR3 is 14 amino acids long. The ends lost 6 bases at V and 5 bases at J; junction bases unmatched: 10. CDR3 DNA: TGTGCCAGCAGGTCCTACAGGGGTGGCCACGAGCAGTACTTC. Its protein product is CASRSYRGGHEQYF.

There are many counts of this clonotype. The J gene is TRBJ2-1, the V gene TRBV7-9; 7 nucleotides line up with TRBD2. Germline CDR1 and CDR2: SEHNR and FQNEAQ (reference sequence). CDR3 length equals 15 residues. V trimming: 9 bases; J trimming: 4 bases; junction bases outside the gene matches: 12. CDR3 nucleotide sequence: TGTGCCAGTCGTGAGGGACTAACCTTGTACAATGAGCAGTTCTTC. This sequence encodes CASREGLTLYNEQFF.

This clonotype was found many times. This chain's CDR3 is CASSLGVAGGSYNEQFF. The CDR3 DNA follows: TGTGCCAGCAGCTTAGGCGTCGCGGGTGGCTCCTACAATGAGCAGTTCTTC. The V call is TRBV7-6, the J call TRBJ2-1; D perhaps matches TRBD2 (5 bases). CDR1 SGHVS and CDR2 FNYEAQ come from the germline V gene. V dropped 1 base and J dropped 0 bases, with 13 bases sitting between them. The CDR3 consists of 17 residues.

The sample holds a few counts of this clonotype. The chain employs TRBV19 and TRBJ1-5; no clear D. This CDR3 is 16 amino acids long. Trimming stripped 3 bases from V and 4 bases from J, with 16 bases between. From germline, CDR1 is LNHDA and CDR2 SQIVND (reference sequence). CDR3 amino acids: CASSIGIGFRNQPQHF. CDR3 coding DNA: TGTGCCAGTAGTATCGGGATAGGATTTAGGAATCAGCCCCAGCATTTT.

This clonotype was recorded at least ten times. The J gene is TRBJ1-4, the V gene TRBV28; D is unclear. The CDR3 is 15 residues long. Trimming pared 2 bases from V and 6 bases from J, leaving 13 bases between. The germline V gene has CDR1 MDHEN and CDR2 SYDVKM. Here the CDR3 DNA reads TGTGCCAGCAGTTTAAATCTTGGCGTCTATGAAAAACTGTTTTTT. Residues: CASSLNLGVYEKLFF.

In this sample, this clonotype turned up a few times. The chain carries TRBV4-3 and TRBJ2-7; 10 nucleotides match TRBD2. V shed 0 bases and J 6 bases; nucleotides not matched to a gene: 8. This CDR3 has 16 residues. Germline CDR1 reads LGHNA; CDR2 reads YSLEER. The CDR3 sequence: CASSQDRASGSSEQYF. As DNA, the CDR3 is TGCGCCAGCAGCCAAGATCGGGCTAGCGGGAGTAGCGAGCAGTACTTC.

This clonotype was counted at least ten times. The rearrangement links TRBV6-1 to TRBJ2-2, with 8 nucleotides matching TRBD2. Germline CDR1 and CDR2: MNHNS and SASEGT. The V and J ends lost 6 bases and 7 bases, in that order; junction bases with no gene match: 7. The CDR3 spans 14 residues. DNA of the CDR3: TGTGCCAGCAGCCGACGGGGGGGCGTCGGGGAGCTGTTTTTT. Translated, it gives CASSRRGGVGELFF.